A selection of T cell receptor beta chains follows, all from one sample in a study of response to subunit inactivated influenza vaccine. TCRdb redid the calling of the RT-PCR reads with MiXCR, one entry per CDR3 protein. The sample shows approximately 530,000 distinct CDR3 sequences, 10% to 15% of them seen only once. Here the sequenced sample was PBMCs from blood, taken more than 35 days after vaccination. The receptors were gathered from a man aged 50-59 years who received an inactivated influenza vaccine. Both conserved end residues are part of each CDR3. D genes are given only for firm matches. Clone size is given for some rows only: seen once, a few or many times, or a class if the clone is expanded.

CDR3 DNA,CDR3 protein,J gene,D gene,clone size,V gene
TGTGCCAGCAGTTCCGACAGGGCCCGCAATCAGCCCCAGCATTTT,CASSSDRARNQPQHF,TRBJ1-5,TRBD1,few,TRBV12-3/TRBV12-4
TGCAGCGCCCTCCCCCAGCGAAACGGGCAAGAGACCCAGTACTTC,CSALPQRNGQETQYF,TRBJ2-5,NA,few,TRBV29-1
TGTGCCAGCAGTTACGGCAGCCGCTACGAGCAGTACTTC,CASSYGSRYEQYF,TRBJ2-7,NA,NA,TRBV6-2/TRBV6-3
TGTGCCAGCAGGTTTCGGACAGGGAGTGGCGAGCAGTACTTC,CASRFRTGSGEQYF,TRBJ2-7,TRBD1,few,TRBV12-3/TRBV12-4
TGTGCCAGCAGCGCGACTAAATTCACAGATACGCAGTATTTT,CASSATKFTDTQYF,TRBJ2-3,NA,NA,TRBV7-2
TGCAGCGGACAGGGGTACGCAAACAATGAGCAGTTCTTC,CSGQGYANNEQFF,TRBJ2-1,TRBD1,few,TRBV29-1
TGTGCCAGCAGCCTCAGACCCGGGAGCTCCTACAATGAGCAGTTCTTC,CASSLRPGSSYNEQFF,TRBJ2-1,NA,NA,TRBV14
TGCAGTGCTAGAGAATTCCCCCGGTACAATGAGCAGTTCTTC,CSAREFPRYNEQFF,TRBJ2-1,NA,NA,TRBV20-1
TGCAGTGCTAGAGATCAGGGTTTGAATTCACCCCTCCACTTT,CSARDQGLNSPLHF,TRBJ1-6,NA,NA,TRBV20-1
TGCGCCAGCAGCTTGTGGGAGGGACACACTGAAGCTTTCTTT,CASSLWEGHTEAFF,TRBJ1-1,NA,few,TRBV5-1
TGTGCCACCAGTGATTTGCCCGATTTCGACAGCGAGCAGTTCTTC,CATSDLPDFDSEQFF,TRBJ2-1,NA,NA,TRBV24-1
TGCAGCGTTGAACAGGATAGAGGCTCACCCCTCCACTTT,CSVEQDRGSPLHF,TRBJ1-6,NA,few,TRBV29-1
TGCAGTGCAATGGGACAGTATCAGCCCCAGCATTTT,CSAMGQYQPQHF,TRBJ1-5,TRBD1,NA,TRBV20-1
TGTGCCAGCAGTTTAGCCCCCCTAGCGGGGGCTTCCTACGAGCAGTACTTC,CASSLAPLAGASYEQYF,TRBJ2-7,TRBD2,few,TRBV12-3/TRBV12-4
TGTGCCAGCAGCTTTGGGCCAGCCACTGAAGCTTTCTTT,CASSFGPATEAFF,TRBJ1-1,NA,few,TRBV5-5
TGCAGTGCTAGGCACTCATCCCTCCTCGAGCAGTACTTC,CSARHSSLLEQYF,TRBJ2-7,NA,many,TRBV20-1
TGTGCCAGCAGCTTGGATGTGGACGGCGCCTCCTACGAGCAGTACTTC,CASSLDVDGASYEQYF,TRBJ2-7,NA,few,TRBV5-6
TGTGCCAGCAGTAGTGTCCCCAGCACTAACTATGGCTACACCTTC,CASSSVPSTNYGYTF,TRBJ1-2,NA,NA,TRBV28
TGCAGTGGACATCCAGGGGGGCAAGAGACCCAGTACTTC,CSGHPGGQETQYF,TRBJ2-5,NA,NA,TRBV20-1
TGTGCCATCAGTGATTTTGGGAGCTCCTACAATGAGCAGTTCTTC,CAISDFGSSYNEQFF,TRBJ2-1,NA,few,TRBV10-3
TGTGCCAGCAGCTTGGACAGGGGTGTTAACGAGCAGTACTTC,CASSLDRGVNEQYF,TRBJ2-7,TRBD1,NA,TRBV7-9
TGTGCCAGCACCGCCGGGGACAGCACCTACGAGCAGTACTTC,CASTAGDSTYEQYF,TRBJ2-7,TRBD1,NA,TRBV7-6
TGTGCCAGCAGCGCCTATCTTGACAGCTACAATGAGCAGTTCTTC,CASSAYLDSYNEQFF,TRBJ2-1,NA,many,TRBV7-2
TGTGCCAGCAGCTTGTATAGCGGGAATGAGACCCAGTACTTC,CASSLYSGNETQYF,TRBJ2-5,TRBD2,NA,TRBV7-8
TGCAGCGTTGAACCGTCAGGGGGCGGGAAACTGTTTTTT,CSVEPSGGGKLFF,TRBJ1-4,TRBD1,many,TRBV29-1
TGTGCCAGCAGTTCCCGGGTCGGGGAGCTGTTTTTT,CASSSRVGELFF,TRBJ2-2,NA,many,TRBV12-3/TRBV12-4
TGTGCCACCTGCGAGCGACTGGCGGGCAATCAGCCCCAGCATTTT,CATCERLAGNQPQHF,TRBJ1-5,NA,few,TRBV24-1
TGTGCCAGCAGCAGTCGGTTCGGGGAGACCCAGTACTTC,CASSSRFGETQYF,TRBJ2-5,NA,NA,TRBV7-2
TGTGCCAGCAGCACGACCGCATATGATACGCAGTATTTT,CASSTTAYDTQYF,TRBJ2-3,NA,many,TRBV28
TGTGCCAGCAGCTTAACGGGGAGCTCCTACAATGAGCAGTTCTTC,CASSLTGSSYNEQFF,TRBJ2-1,NA,many,TRBV11-2
TGTGCCAGCAGCTTGGAAGGGCCACTTTACAATGAGCAGTTCTTC,CASSLEGPLYNEQFF,TRBJ2-1,NA,NA,TRBV5-4
TGTGCCAGCAGCCTAGGACAGGCGAGGGAGCAGTACTTC,CASSLGQAREQYF,TRBJ2-7,TRBD1,NA,TRBV3-1
TGTGCCAGCCCACGAGGTGGGCTGGTCAATGAGCAGTTCTTC,CASPRGGLVNEQFF,TRBJ2-1,NA,NA,TRBV6-1
TGCGCCAGCACCAGAGACAGGGGGCATGAAAAACTGTTTTTT,CASTRDRGHEKLFF,TRBJ1-4,TRBD1,NA,TRBV4-1
TGTGCCAGCAGTTGGCAGGGGGCCTCCTACGAGCAGTACTTC,CASSWQGASYEQYF,TRBJ2-7,TRBD1,NA,TRBV6-5
TGCAGTGCTAGGTCAGGTTTAAGCAATCAGCCCCAGCATTTT,CSARSGLSNQPQHF,TRBJ1-5,NA,few,TRBV20-1
TGTGCCACCAGTGACACCGGACCGGGACAGAAGTACGGGGAGCTGTTTTTT,CATSDTGPGQKYGELFF,TRBJ2-2,TRBD1,NA,TRBV24-1
TGTGCCAGCAGCTTATTTGATGAGCAGTTCTTC,CASSLFDEQFF,TRBJ2-1,NA,many,TRBV7-2
TGTGCCAGCAGCTCCCTTCCAGCGGGGGCTCTCTACGAGCAGTACTTC,CASSSLPAGALYEQYF,TRBJ2-7,TRBD2,few,TRBV7-2
TGTGCCAGCAGCTCGCCGGGACTGATCAATGAGCAGTTCTTC,CASSSPGLINEQFF,TRBJ2-1,NA,few,TRBV7-2
TGCAGCGTTGAAGGGACAGGGGGCTGGGGCTATGGCTACACCTTC,CSVEGTGGWGYGYTF,TRBJ1-2,TRBD1,few,TRBV29-1
TGTGCCAGCAGCATCGGGAGATCGGCCTACGAGCAGTACTTC,CASSIGRSAYEQYF,TRBJ2-7,NA,few,TRBV7-2
TGTGCCAGCAGCGCCGGGGGGACAGATGTTCGATCCCTCCACTTT,CASSAGGTDVRSLHF,TRBJ1-6,TRBD1,once,TRBV11-2
TGTGCCAGCAGCCGGAACAGGGGGCAAGAGCAGTACTTC,CASSRNRGQEQYF,TRBJ2-7,TRBD1,NA,TRBV7-2
TGTGCCAGCAGTTTTACTAGCGGGAGAGACAATGAGCAGTTCTTC,CASSFTSGRDNEQFF,TRBJ2-1,TRBD2,few,TRBV7-6
TGTGCCAGCAGCTTAACGGGAGGGCCGGGGGAGACCCAGTACTTC,CASSLTGGPGETQYF,TRBJ2-5,TRBD2,few,TRBV7-8
TGTGCCAGCAGCTATGAGGGGCTGAACACCGGGGAGCTGTTTTTT,CASSYEGLNTGELFF,TRBJ2-2,NA,NA,TRBV5-8
TGCAGTGCTAGGGGCCTGGCCTACGAGCAGTACTTC,CSARGLAYEQYF,TRBJ2-7,NA,NA,TRBV20-1
TGCGCCAGCAGCCAAGAAGAGACAGTAGGTCAGCCCCAGCATTTT,CASSQEETVGQPQHF,TRBJ1-5,NA,few,TRBV4-1
TGCGCCAGCAGCCAAGATCGGGGATTCTACGAGCAGTACTTC,CASSQDRGFYEQYF,TRBJ2-7,NA,NA,TRBV4-3
TGTGCCAGCAAACGGACAGGTGGATCCGGCGAGCAGTACTTC,CASKRTGGSGEQYF,TRBJ2-7,TRBD1,NA,TRBV6-2/TRBV6-3
TGTGCCAGCAGTTTGGGAAGGGACTCTGGAAACACCATATATTTT,CASSLGRDSGNTIYF,TRBJ1-3,NA,few,TRBV12-3/TRBV12-4
TGTGCCAGCAGCCTCGGCCTCCTTGGCTACACCTTC,CASSLGLLGYTF,TRBJ1-2,NA,once,TRBV4-2
TGTGCCAGCAGGCCGTGGGGGGGGAACACTGAAGCTTTCTTT,CASRPWGGNTEAFF,TRBJ1-1,NA,many,TRBV6-1
TGTGCCAGCAGCCAAGATCCACAGGGGAATTCACCCCTCCACTTT,CASSQDPQGNSPLHF,TRBJ1-6,TRBD1,NA,TRBV4-2